Listed below are T cell receptor beta chains from one sample, sequenced in a study of shared clonotypes between healthy human individuals. Assay: immunoSEQ multiplex PCR; the TCRdb copy retains only in-frame clones and omits some. The sample holds roughly 600,000 clones, 95% to 98% seen once. Sequenced material: naive CD8+ T cells sorted from blood. These receptors all stem from a man between 25 and 39 years old in good health. CDR3s include the opening cysteine and the closing phenylalanine or tryptophan. A D gene is named only where the DNA matches it firmly. Clone size is not always given. Where it is, it says once, few, many or a class for expanded clones.

clone size	CDR3 length	V gene	D gene	J gene	CDR3 protein	CDR3 DNA
-	15	TRBV27	TRBD1	TRBJ2-1	CASSPWTGLNDEQFF	TGTGCCAGCAGTCCCTGGACAGGGCTGAACGATGAGCAGTTCTTC
-	14	TRBV5-4	-	TRBJ2-5	CASSLNLARETQYF	TGTGCCAGCAGCTTGAATCTAGCGCGGGAGACCCAGTACTTC
-	16	TRBV28	TRBD2	TRBJ2-3	CASSLTLAESTDTQYF	TGTGCCAGCAGTCTCACCCTAGCGGAAAGCACAGATACGCAGTATTTT
-	15	TRBV5-6	TRBD1	TRBJ1-1	CASSAGQVMNTEAFF	TGTGCCAGCAGCGCGGGACAGGTGATGAACACTGAAGCTTTCTTT
-	12	TRBV30	-	TRBJ1-2	CAWTRESYGYTF	TGTGCCTGGACGAGGGAGTCGTATGGCTACACCTTC
-	15	TRBV9	-	TRBJ2-3	CASSVEGQSTDTQYF	TGTGCCAGCAGCGTAGAAGGACAGAGCACAGATACGCAGTATTTT
-	13	TRBV18	-	TRBJ1-5	CASSRDKRQPQHF	TGTGCCAGCTCACGTGATAAGAGACAGCCCCAGCATTTT
-	16	TRBV6-5	TRBD2	TRBJ2-1	CASSYRGLAGTNEQFF	TGTGCCAGCAGTTATCGGGGACTAGCGGGAACCAATGAGCAGTTCTTC
-	14	TRBV19	TRBD1	TRBJ1-5	CASRGQGAGQPQHF	TGTGCCAGTAGGGGACAGGGGGCCGGTCAGCCCCAGCATTTT
-	13	TRBV27	-	TRBJ1-5	CASSFWGDQPQHF	TGTGCCAGCAGTTTCTGGGGTGATCAGCCCCAGCATTTT
-	15	TRBV15	-	TRBJ2-7	CATSLAPMSSYEQYF	TGTGCCACCAGCCTGGCCCCAATGAGCTCCTACGAGCAGTACTTC
-	17	TRBV6-1	-	TRBJ1-1	CASSEAWGGIVNTEAFF	TGTGCCAGCAGTGAAGCGTGGGGGGGGATAGTGAACACTGAAGCTTTCTTT
-	12	TRBV9	-	TRBJ2-3	CASSSIVDTQYF	TGTGCCAGCAGCTCTATAGTCGATACGCAGTATTTT
-	14	TRBV5-6	-	TRBJ2-7	CASSLITGNYEQYF	TGTGCCAGCAGCTTGATTACTGGGAATTACGAGCAGTACTTC
once	15	TRBV15	-	TRBJ2-1	CATSRDFTRRDEQFF	TGTGCCACCAGCAGAGATTTCACCCGAAGGGATGAGCAGTTCTTC
-	13	TRBV10-1	-	TRBJ2-7	CASSAGPTYEQYF	TGCGCCAGCAGCGCAGGACCTACCTACGAGCAGTACTTC
-	15	TRBV9	-	TRBJ2-2	CASSVESKNTGELFF	TGTGCCAGCAGCGTAGAGTCGAAGAACACCGGGGAGCTGTTTTTT
-	13	TRBV28	-	TRBJ2-7	CASRQGASYEQYF	TGTGCCAGCAGGCAGGGCGCTTCCTACGAGCAGTACTTC
-	15	TRBV7-9	TRBD1	TRBJ2-7	CASSLSPGQGYEQYF	TGTGCCAGCAGCCTGTCGCCGGGACAGGGCTACGAGCAGTACTTC
-	13	TRBV2	-	TRBJ1-2	CASWPGVSYGYTF	TGTGCCAGCTGGCCAGGGGTCTCCTATGGCTACACCTTC
-	15	TRBV4-1	TRBD1	TRBJ1-5	CASSQEGGADQPQHF	TGCGCCAGCAGCCAAGAAGGGGGCGCGGATCAGCCCCAGCATTTT
-	15	TRBV6-6	TRBD2	TRBJ2-7	CASSLLAESSYEQYF	TGTGCCAGCAGCCTCCTAGCGGAGAGCTCCTACGAGCAGTACTTC
-	15	TRBV11-2	-	TRBJ2-7	CASSLGGGRTGEQYF	TGTGCCAGCAGCTTAGGGGGGGGCAGGACCGGCGAGCAGTACTTC
-	17	TRBV9	TRBD1	TRBJ1-1	CASSVVPLSGGDTEAFF	TGTGCCAGCAGCGTAGTTCCCCTTTCAGGGGGCGACACTGAAGCTTTCTTT
-	13	TRBV27	-	TRBJ2-7	CASSWGRFYEQYF	TGTGCCAGCAGTTGGGGGCGGTTCTACGAGCAGTACTTC
-	14	TRBV5-4	-	TRBJ2-1	CASSHTLAFDEQFF	TGTGCCAGCAGCCATACCCTAGCTTTCGATGAGCAGTTCTTC
once	14	TRBV11-2	-	TRBJ2-7	CASSLGGSTYEQYF	TGTGCCAGCAGCTTAGGAGGTAGTACTTACGAGCAGTACTTC
-	14	TRBV6-5	-	TRBJ2-5	CASSYSQGGETQYF	TGTGCCAGCAGTTACTCACAGGGTGGGGAGACCCAGTACTTC
-	11	TRBV5-6	-	TRBJ2-7	CASSLGPEQYF	TGTGCCAGCAGCTTGGGGCCCGAGCAGTACTTC
-	16	TRBV7-8	TRBD2	TRBJ2-7	CASQPGGGLPTYEQYF	TGTGCCAGCCAACCAGGCGGGGGACTCCCTACCTACGAGCAGTACTTC
-	15	TRBV29-1	TRBD1	TRBJ2-7	CSVEAGQGEPYEQYF	TGCAGCGTTGAAGCGGGACAGGGAGAACCCTACGAGCAGTACTTC
-	16	TRBV4-1	-	TRBJ1-5	CASSQDEKGGNQPQHF	TGCGCCAGCAGCCAAGATGAAAAGGGTGGGAATCAGCCCCAGCATTTT
-	13	TRBV27	-	TRBJ1-5	CASSKQGRQPQHF	TGTGCCAGCAGTAAACAGGGAAGGCAGCCCCAGCATTTT
-	16	TRBV5-1	-	TRBJ2-1	CASSLRTEPNFNEQFF	TGCGCCAGCAGCCTAAGGACGGAACCGAACTTCAATGAGCAGTTCTTC
-	14	TRBV19	-	TRBJ2-7	CASSIGGLAYEQYF	TGTGCCAGTAGTATAGGGGGGCTGGCCTACGAGCAGTACTTC
-	15	TRBV2	TRBD2	TRBJ2-7	CASSESLAGWYEQYF	TGTGCCAGCAGTGAGAGTCTAGCGGGATGGTACGAGCAGTACTTC
once	12	TRBV12-5	-	TRBJ2-1	CASGIAVNEQFF	TGTGCTAGTGGTATCGCGGTCAATGAGCAGTTCTTC
-	16	TRBV6-6	TRBD1	TRBJ1-5	CASSYRRGPSNQPQHF	TGTGCCAGCAGTTACCGGAGGGGGCCCTCCAATCAGCCCCAGCATTTT
-	18	TRBV29-1	TRBD2	TRBJ2-2	CSVEGLPRTSGNTGELFF	TGCAGCGTTGAGGGCCTCCCGAGGACTAGCGGTAACACCGGGGAGCTGTTTTTT
-	14	TRBV29-1	TRBD1	TRBJ2-1	CSVAGQGGYNEQFF	TGCAGCGTTGCCGGACAGGGGGGTTACAATGAGCAGTTCTTC
-	12	TRBV27	-	TRBJ1-1	CASSLTSYELVF	TGTGCCAGCAGTTTAACCTCCTACGAGTTGGTCTTT
-	19	TRBV7-8	-	TRBJ2-1	CASSLPIDWTPQFPNEQFF	TGTGCCAGCAGCTTACCTATTGACTGGACCCCCCAGTTCCCCAATGAGCAGTTCTTC
-	16	TRBV11-2	-	TRBJ2-3	CASSQPDGISTDTQYF	TGTGCCAGCAGCCAACCGGACGGAATTAGCACAGATACGCAGTATTTT
-	12	TRBV25-1	-	TRBJ1-1	CASSDGAIQAFF	TGTGCCAGCAGTGATGGCGCAATCCAAGCTTTCTTT
-	13	TRBV27	-	TRBJ1-5	CASSSYSNQPQHF	TGTGCCAGCAGTAGCTATAGCAATCAGCCCCAGCATTTT
-	16	TRBV5-1	-	TRBJ1-1	CASSLAARTEPAEAFF	TGCGCCAGCAGCTTGGCCGCACGGACCGAACCAGCTGAAGCTTTCTTT
-	15	TRBV14	-	TRBJ1-1	CASSSRRSANTEAFF	TGTGCCAGCAGCTCCCGTCGGTCAGCGAACACTGAAGCTTTCTTT
-	12	TRBV11-2	-	TRBJ2-1	CASSFTGNEQFF	TGTGCCAGCAGCTTTACAGGGAATGAGCAGTTCTTC
-	12	TRBV6-6	-	TRBJ2-7	CASSPGPNEQYF	TGTGCCAGCAGCCCCGGCCCAAACGAGCAGTACTTC
once	15	TRBV5-6	-	TRBJ2-1	CASSFWIGLNNEQFF	TGTGCCAGCAGCTTTTGGATCGGGCTAAACAATGAGCAGTTCTTC
-	14	TRBV13	TRBD2	TRBJ2-3	CASSSRASGNTQYF	TGTGCCAGCAGCTCCCGGGCTAGCGGAAATACGCAGTATTTT
-	18	TRBV4-1	TRBD2	TRBJ2-3	CASSQEGILAGAPDTQYF	TGCGCCAGCAGCCAAGAGGGGATACTAGCGGGAGCCCCAGATACGCAGTATTTT
-	13	TRBV6-5	TRBD1	TRBJ2-1	CASSRTGVNEQFF	TGTGCCAGCAGTCGGACAGGGGTGAATGAGCAGTTCTTC
-	14	TRBV11-2	-	TRBJ2-5	CASSLGGWAETQYF	TGTGCCAGCAGCTTAGGGGGGTGGGCAGAGACCCAGTACTTC